This T cell receptor (beta chain) stems from a study of T cells in Graves' hyperthyroidism and ophthalmopathy. Study-level findings and limits: Blood held most thyroid clonotypes expanded above 0.001 frequency.

This clonotype was seen at least ten times. Its antigen is as yet unknown. Authors of the study amplified TCR beta CDR3 regions from RNA transcripts. When the TCR CDR3 underwent first-round RT-PCR, the HTBI primer set was used. Via MiXCR, TCRdb re-called the multiplex PCR reads, giving one row per CDR3 protein. The sample contains roughly 700,000 distinct CDR3 sequences, around 15% of which appear only once. CDR1 is MDHEN, CDR2 SYDVKM, per germline. The CDR3 contains 14 residues. The V gene lost 5 bases and the J gene lost 2 bases, with 13 bases spanning the gap. Graves' hyperthyroidism without ophthalmopathy progression within 18 months was termed stable. Thyroid ultrasound, orbital computed tomography, clinical symptoms, and serum thyroxine and TRAb underpinned diagnoses.

This clonotype was sampled from a woman aged 18-30 years with Graves' hyperthyroidism. This chain uses TRBV28 with TRBJ2-7, with D maybe TRBD1 (6 bases). Sequenced material: blood. CDR3 in DNA: TGTGCCAGCAGTCTTGGACAGTCCCCCTACGAGCAGTACTTC. Residues: CASSLGQSPYEQYF.